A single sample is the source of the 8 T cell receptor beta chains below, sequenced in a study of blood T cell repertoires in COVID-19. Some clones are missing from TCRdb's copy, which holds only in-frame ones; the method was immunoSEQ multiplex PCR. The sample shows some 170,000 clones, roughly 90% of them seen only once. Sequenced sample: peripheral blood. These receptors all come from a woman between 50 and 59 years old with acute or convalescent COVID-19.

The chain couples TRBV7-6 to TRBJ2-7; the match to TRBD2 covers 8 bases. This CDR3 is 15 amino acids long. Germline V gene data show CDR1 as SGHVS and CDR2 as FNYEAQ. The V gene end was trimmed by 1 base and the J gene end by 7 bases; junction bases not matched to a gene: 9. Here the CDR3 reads CASSLVGGTSGEQYF. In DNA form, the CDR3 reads TGTGCCAGCAGCTTAGTTGGGGGGACTAGTGGAGAGCAGTACTTC.

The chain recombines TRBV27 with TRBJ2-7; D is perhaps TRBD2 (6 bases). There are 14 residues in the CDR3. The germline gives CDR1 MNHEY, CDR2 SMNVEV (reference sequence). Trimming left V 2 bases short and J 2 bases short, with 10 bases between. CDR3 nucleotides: TGTGCCAGCAGTTTAGGAGGGGCCACCTACGAGCAGTACTTC. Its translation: CASSLGGATYEQYF.

The CDR3: CATSEGGQGRWGEQFF. The CDR3 DNA sequence: TGTGCCACCAGTGAGGGGGGACAGGGGAGATGGGGTGAGCAGTTCTTC. This chain joins TRBV24-1 and TRBJ2-1; TRBD1 aligns across 10 bases. CDR1 and CDR2 from the germline V gene are KGHDR and SFDVKD. V was pared by 4 bases and J by 9 bases, with 11 bases of the junction left unmatched. This CDR3 has 16 amino acids.

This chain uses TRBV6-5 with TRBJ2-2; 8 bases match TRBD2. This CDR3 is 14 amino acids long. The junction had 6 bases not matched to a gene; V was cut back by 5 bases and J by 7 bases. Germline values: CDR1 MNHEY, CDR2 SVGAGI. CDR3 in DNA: TGTGCCAGCAGTACGAGCGGGAGTGGCGGGGAGCTGTTTTTT. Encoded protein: CASSTSGSGGELFF.

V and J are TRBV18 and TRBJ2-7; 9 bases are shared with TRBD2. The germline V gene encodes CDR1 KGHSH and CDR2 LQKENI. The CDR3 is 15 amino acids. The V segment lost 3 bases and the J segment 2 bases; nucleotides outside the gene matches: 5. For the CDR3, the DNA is TGTGCCAGCTCACCCCTGGCTAGCGGGGCCTACGAGCAGTACTTC. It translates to CASSPLASGAYEQYF.

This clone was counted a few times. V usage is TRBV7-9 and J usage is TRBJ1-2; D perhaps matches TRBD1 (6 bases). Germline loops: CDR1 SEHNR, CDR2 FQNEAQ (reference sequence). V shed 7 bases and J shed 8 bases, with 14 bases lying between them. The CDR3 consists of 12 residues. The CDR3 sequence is CASTTGTGGYTF. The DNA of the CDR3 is TGTGCCAGCACAACAGGGACGGGGGGCTACACCTTC.

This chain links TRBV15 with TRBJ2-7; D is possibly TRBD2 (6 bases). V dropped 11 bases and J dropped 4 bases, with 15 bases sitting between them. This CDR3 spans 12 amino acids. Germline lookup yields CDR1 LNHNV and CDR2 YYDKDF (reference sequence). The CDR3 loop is CAPYPGEYEQYF. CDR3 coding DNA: TGTGCCCCTTATCCGGGGGAGTACGAGCAGTACTTC.

The DNA for the CDR3 is TGCGCCAGCAGCTTGGATGGTAGCGGTGCCTACAATGAGCAGTTCTTC. Protein product: CASSLDGSGAYNEQFF. J is TRBJ2-1 and V is TRBV5-1, with D perhaps matching TRBD2 (6 bases). The CDR3 is 16 amino acids. Trimming shortened V by 0 bases and J by 2 bases, and 12 bases separated the two germline ends. CDR1 is SGHRS and CDR2 is YFSETQ in the germline V gene.